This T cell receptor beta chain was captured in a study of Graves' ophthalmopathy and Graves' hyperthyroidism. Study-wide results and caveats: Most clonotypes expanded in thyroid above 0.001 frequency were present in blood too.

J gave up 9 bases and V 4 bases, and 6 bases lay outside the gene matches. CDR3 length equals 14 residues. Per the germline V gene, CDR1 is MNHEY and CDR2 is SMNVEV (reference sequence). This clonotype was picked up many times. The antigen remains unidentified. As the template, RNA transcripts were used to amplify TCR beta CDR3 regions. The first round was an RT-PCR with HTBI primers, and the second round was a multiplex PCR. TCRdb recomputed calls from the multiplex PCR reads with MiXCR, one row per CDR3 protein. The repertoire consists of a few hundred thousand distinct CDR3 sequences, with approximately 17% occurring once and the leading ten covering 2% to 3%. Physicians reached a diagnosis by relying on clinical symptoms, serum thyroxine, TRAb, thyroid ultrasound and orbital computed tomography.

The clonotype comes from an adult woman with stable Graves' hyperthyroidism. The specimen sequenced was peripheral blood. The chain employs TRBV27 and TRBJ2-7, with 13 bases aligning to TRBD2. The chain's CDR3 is CASSSGTSGKLQYF. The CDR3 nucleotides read TGTGCCAGCAGTTCGGGGACTAGCGGGAAGTTGCAGTACTTC.